Sequencing of this TCR beta chain was carried out in a study of massively parallel sequencing of T cell beta chains (dated by TCRdb to about 2009). For the study in its entirety: Using 5'-RACE, Illumina short-read sequencing and a dedicated short-read assembly strategy, the study profiled the diversity of human TCR beta CDR3 in peripheral blood.

This clonotype was detected only a few times. Its antigen remains unidentified. No base quality information exists; no much larger clone differs at one position. From the cysteine through the phenylalanine, the CDR3 covers 12 amino acids. Of all the DNA, just the CDR3 is kept, 36 bases in frame from base 1. Relative to germline, V is 4 bases shorter and J is 5 bases shorter, with 8 bases between their ends. CDR1 LGHDT and CDR2 YNNKEL were looked up in the germline V gene (reference sequence). The run used an Illumina Genome Analyzer II. Two rounds of nested PCR with TRBC1/TRBC2-specific primers produced a RACE product of about 520 bp, and the RACE product was then gel-purified. First-strand cDNA was synthesized with a TRBC-specific primer plus a template-switching oligonucleotide, by which a 5' anchor for RACE was provided. Because the RACE amplicon was too long for direct short-read sequencing, the RACE amplicon was concatemerized by ligation and sheared by sonication. PAGE was used to isolate a size fraction of 100 to 300 bp, and that fraction then underwent shotgun sequencing on the Illumina platform. In separate sequencing runs on an Illumina GAII, 18.8 million 36-nt reads and 21.7 million 50-nt single-end reads were generated. Concerning the study's data processing: iSSAKE, run with parameters -m 15, -o 2 and -r 0.7, was used to assemble the pooled about 41,000,000 reads. Reads aligning to the ends of Ensembl TRBV gene predictions that carried unmatched junctional bases were used to seed de novo CDR3 beta assemblies. Clonotype abundance was estimated from the count of matching assembled contigs rather than from raw read depth. After some 2,000 (roughly 6%) of the assembled clonotypes were removed for having in-frame stop codons, 33,664 productive clonotypes remained. Of the 300 or so unique TCR sequences obtained by Sanger sequencing of cloned RACE products, approximately 67% were also present in the Illumina assembly. TCRdb itself trimmed the public reads at Q25 with fastp, ran MiXCR and retained productive beta chains. Each CDR3 protein gets just one entry, which takes the most common genes and DNA from the rows behind it. Clone size and V and J calls follow TCRdb, not the original study. For this sample the table gives several thousand distinct CDR3 sequences, of which approximately 35% were detected only once. The ten largest clonotypes hold 2.5% to 3.5% of the sample.

The investigation overall reported the following: The length of CDR3 beta varied from 21 to 81 nucleotides, with the peak at 45 nucleotides. In subsampling, clonotype counts increased linearly with read number, which indicated that sequencing depth was far from saturation. TRBV usage was found to range from less than 0.013% for TRBV17 to 21% to 30% for TRBV20-1, and TRBJ usage was found to range from 1.6% for TRBJ2-6 to around 16% for TRBJ2-1. Within the 32,000 or so distinct clonotypes, single-copy clonotypes accounted for roughly 59% of clonotypes but just about 17% of assemblies. Only about 23,000 (approximately 67%) of the clonotypes could be assigned a unique TRBV gene. Preferential PCR amplification of some TRBV and TRBJ sequences may have skewed the reported gene usage frequencies. Because the RNA was pooled from many donors, the results reflect population-average clonotype abundance rather than any individual repertoire. A single sequence read was the only support for most clonotypes (about 65% of the roughly 30,000), which could in principle inflate the apparent diversity.

Everyone in the donor pool was aged 18 to 40 years, and the pool included more than 300 males and about 180 females. Peripheral leukocyte polyA+ RNA was isolated from about 170 liters of pooled peripheral blood. For starting material, the researchers used a commercial mRNA preparation made from normal human peripheral blood leukocytes pooled across 450 to 650 individuals. The chain is encoded by TRBV3-1 joined to TRBJ2-5; the D gene cannot be resolved reliably. The source material was commercial RNA from peripheral blood pooled from many donors. The receptor comes from a pool of human donors in good health; the sample was commercial RNA pooled from many donors. The CDR3 region reads CASSRLRETQYF. Here is the DNA: TGTGCCAGCAGCCGCTTAAGGGAGACCCAGTACTTC.